The T cell receptor beta chain under discussion was sequenced for a study of CD8+ T cells in alopecia areata. Study in general: Patients received oral tofacitinib, 5 to 10 mg twice daily, for moderate-to-severe alopecia areata. General observations from the study: An increase in clonality over normal scalp was evident in lesional scalp, especially alopecia totalis/universalis. Clonality in the scalp and expanded CD8+ clones ranked among the top 100 were significantly decreased by tofacitinib.

The germline CDR1 and CDR2 sequences are WNHNN and SYGVQD (reference sequence). Trimming left V 3 bases short and J 9 bases short, with 15 bases between. The CDR3 loop spans 14 amino acids. Treatment: oral pan-JAK inhibitor, 5-10 mg twice daily. Both peripheral blood and punch biopsies of lesional scalp skin were obtained from patients who had alopecia areata. cDNA prepared by RNA extraction and subsequent reverse transcription served as the template for sequencing. Data came from immunoSEQ multiplex PCR; TCRdb stores just in-frame clones and leaves some out. This sample carries some 190,000 clones, 60% of them seen once, and the ten largest clones take about 0.94%. About this clone itself: Its antigen is not identified.

The origin of this receptor is a human donor with alopecia areata. This chain links TRBV10-1 with TRBJ2-1; D might be TRBD2 (5 bases). The source was CD4+ T cells sorted from blood, collected at week 24, from a patient treated with tofacitinib. CDR3 in DNA: TGCGCCAGCAGTGATGGTACCATAGGAGGTGAGCAGTTCTTC. Translation gives CASSDGTIGGEQFF.